Listed below are T cell receptor beta chains from one sample, sequenced in a study of cytomegalovirus exposure and HLA in healthy donors. TCRdb keeps only in-frame clones here, not all; method: immunoSEQ multiplex PCR. Among around 210,000 clones, roughly 84% were seen once, and the ten largest hold 0.2% to 0.25%. The source material was PBMCs. All receptors come from a girl aged 2 to 9 in good health and CMV-seronegative. Both conserved end residues are part of each CDR3. The D gene is left open where the match is weak. The size entry is marked missing in some rows and otherwise reads once, few, many or a size class.

v_call: TRBV6-6
d_call: .
clone_size: .
j_call: TRBJ1-2
cdr3_nt: TGTGCCAGCAGTTTTTTTGGGGGGGACTATGGCTACACCTTC
cdr3_aa: CASSFFGGDYGYTF

v_call: TRBV6-1
d_call: TRBD1
clone_size: .
j_call: TRBJ1-3
cdr3_nt: TGTGCCAGCAGGGACAGGGGCTTCTCTGGAAACACCATATATTTT
cdr3_aa: CASRDRGFSGNTIYF

v_call: TRBV29-1
d_call: .
clone_size: .
j_call: TRBJ2-7
cdr3_nt: TGCAGCGTTGCCATGTCAGGGGGAGGACTCTCCTACGAGCAGTACTTC
cdr3_aa: CSVAMSGGGLSYEQYF

v_call: TRBV6-6
d_call: .
clone_size: .
j_call: TRBJ1-2
cdr3_nt: TGTGCCAGCAGTATCGGCAGGGACTATGGCTACACCTTC
cdr3_aa: CASSIGRDYGYTF

v_call: TRBV6-5
d_call: TRBD1
clone_size: .
j_call: TRBJ2-3
cdr3_nt: TGTGCCAGCACCTCGGGACAGTTGTCCACAGATACGCAGTATTTT
cdr3_aa: CASTSGQLSTDTQYF

v_call: TRBV6-1
d_call: TRBD1
clone_size: once
j_call: TRBJ1-2
cdr3_nt: TGTGCCAGCCTAGGACAGGGGTATGGCTACACCTTC
cdr3_aa: CASLGQGYGYTF

v_call: TRBV5-4
d_call: TRBD2
clone_size: .
j_call: TRBJ2-2
cdr3_nt: TGTGCCAGCAGCTTGGCTGGGGGGGGTGCTGGGGAGCTGTTTTTT
cdr3_aa: CASSLAGGGAGELFF

v_call: TRBV6-1
d_call: .
clone_size: once
j_call: TRBJ1-5
cdr3_nt: TGTGCCAGCTCTTGGACAGAGACGGGGCAGCCCCAGCATTTT
cdr3_aa: CASSWTETGQPQHF

v_call: TRBV10-3
d_call: .
clone_size: .
j_call: TRBJ1-1
cdr3_nt: TGTGCCATCAGTGACTGGTCAGTTGAAGCTTTCTTT
cdr3_aa: CAISDWSVEAFF

v_call: TRBV5-1
d_call: .
clone_size: .
j_call: TRBJ2-3
cdr3_nt: TGCGCCAGCAGCCGGGACTCGAGCACAGATACGCAGTATTTT
cdr3_aa: CASSRDSSTDTQYF

v_call: TRBV5-4
d_call: TRBD1
clone_size: .
j_call: TRBJ1-2
cdr3_nt: TGTGCCAGCAGGGAGCGGGACAGGGGGTACTATGGCTACACCTTC
cdr3_aa: CASRERDRGYYGYTF

v_call: TRBV5-8
d_call: TRBD2
clone_size: .
j_call: TRBJ2-1
cdr3_nt: TGTGCCAGCAGCAGCGGTCGGACTAGCGGGAGTGGGGGTGATGAGCAGTTCTTC
cdr3_aa: CASSSGRTSGSGGDEQFF

v_call: TRBV30
d_call: .
clone_size: .
j_call: TRBJ1-3
cdr3_nt: TGTGCCTGGGACCCGGCAGGGGCCTCTGGAAACACCATATATTTT
cdr3_aa: CAWDPAGASGNTIYF

v_call: TRBV5-4
d_call: TRBD2
clone_size: .
j_call: TRBJ2-1
cdr3_nt: TGTGCCAGCAGTAGGCGGTGGGGACTAGCGGGAGGGTCCTACAATGAGCAGTTCTTC
cdr3_aa: CASSRRWGLAGGSYNEQFF

v_call: TRBV19
d_call: .
clone_size: .
j_call: TRBJ1-1
cdr3_nt: TGTGCCAGTAGTATGAACGGGACACCCCTATCTGAAGCTTTCTTT
cdr3_aa: CASSMNGTPLSEAFF

v_call: TRBV7-9
d_call: TRBD2
clone_size: .
j_call: TRBJ2-5
cdr3_nt: TGTGCCAGCAGCTCCCGAGCGGGAATGGAGACCCAGTACTTC
cdr3_aa: CASSSRAGMETQYF

v_call: TRBV4-1
d_call: TRBD2
clone_size: .
j_call: TRBJ2-7
cdr3_nt: TGCGCCAGCAGCCAAGGGTCAGCGGGAGGCGCCCGCGAGCAGTACTTC
cdr3_aa: CASSQGSAGGAREQYF

v_call: TRBV7-9
d_call: .
clone_size: .
j_call: TRBJ2-7
cdr3_nt: TGTGCCAGCAGCCCCCTTCCGAGACAGGTGGAACGCGAGCAGTACTTC
cdr3_aa: CASSPLPRQVEREQYF

v_call: TRBV7-3
d_call: TRBD1
clone_size: .
j_call: TRBJ2-6
cdr3_nt: TGTGCCAGCAGCCTTACAGGGGACGGGGCCAACGTCCTGACTTTC
cdr3_aa: CASSLTGDGANVLTF

v_call: TRBV5-4
d_call: TRBD1
clone_size: .
j_call: TRBJ1-1
cdr3_nt: TGTGCCAGCAGCGCTCCGGGACAGGGGAACACTGAAGCTTTCTTT
cdr3_aa: CASSAPGQGNTEAFF

v_call: TRBV6-1
d_call: .
clone_size: .
j_call: TRBJ2-7
cdr3_nt: TGTGCCAGCAGTGGCCCGTGGGACAATTTATACGAGCAGTACTTC
cdr3_aa: CASSGPWDNLYEQYF

v_call: TRBV6-1
d_call: TRBD2
clone_size: once
j_call: TRBJ2-2
cdr3_nt: TGTGCCAGCCTACCGGGACTAGCAACCGGGGAGCTGTTTTTT
cdr3_aa: CASLPGLATGELFF

v_call: TRBV15
d_call: TRBD1
clone_size: .
j_call: TRBJ1-5
cdr3_nt: TGTGCCACCAGCAGAGAGCCAGGGACAGGGGTAGGTCCCCAGCATTTT
cdr3_aa: CATSREPGTGVGPQHF

v_call: TRBV4-1
d_call: TRBD1
clone_size: .
j_call: TRBJ2-2
cdr3_nt: TGCGCCAGCAGCCAAGCACCGGGACAGGGCGGTACCGGGGAGCTGTTTTTT
cdr3_aa: CASSQAPGQGGTGELFF

v_call: TRBV19
d_call: TRBD1
clone_size: .
j_call: TRBJ1-2
cdr3_nt: TGTGCCAGTAGTATGACGACAGGGTCAAGCTATGGCTACACCTTC
cdr3_aa: CASSMTTGSSYGYTF

v_call: TRBV30
d_call: TRBD2
clone_size: .
j_call: TRBJ2-1
cdr3_nt: TGTGCCTGGACCCCCCCAGCGGGGGGGTACAATGAGCAGTTCTTC
cdr3_aa: CAWTPPAGGYNEQFF

v_call: TRBV18
d_call: .
clone_size: .
j_call: TRBJ2-5
cdr3_nt: TGTGCCAGCTCACCACAGCAGGGGGAGACCCAGTACTTC
cdr3_aa: CASSPQQGETQYF

v_call: TRBV4-2
d_call: TRBD2
clone_size: .
j_call: TRBJ2-1
cdr3_nt: TGTGCCAGCAGCCAAGATATGCGGGGGGGCCTCAATGAGCAGTTCTTC
cdr3_aa: CASSQDMRGGLNEQFF

v_call: TRBV2
d_call: .
clone_size: few
j_call: TRBJ1-2
cdr3_nt: TGTGCCAGCAGTGTAAAACAGTCATATATAGGAGGCTACACCTTC
cdr3_aa: CASSVKQSYIGGYTF

v_call: TRBV18
d_call: .
clone_size: once
j_call: TRBJ1-5
cdr3_nt: TGTGCCAGCTCGTACAATCAGCCCCAGCATTTT
cdr3_aa: CASSYNQPQHF

v_call: TRBV9
d_call: TRBD1
clone_size: .
j_call: TRBJ2-5
cdr3_nt: TGTGCCAGCAGCGTAGGAGACAGGGTGCCGACCCAGTACTTC
cdr3_aa: CASSVGDRVPTQYF

v_call: TRBV6-1
d_call: .
clone_size: .
j_call: TRBJ1-1
cdr3_nt: TGTGCCAGCAGTGACAGATTCATGAACACTGAAGCTTTCTTT
cdr3_aa: CASSDRFMNTEAFF

v_call: TRBV27
d_call: TRBD1
clone_size: .
j_call: TRBJ1-5
cdr3_nt: TGTGCCAGCAGTGCGGGACAGGGGGCTCCCTATAGCAATCAGCCCCAGCATTTT
cdr3_aa: CASSAGQGAPYSNQPQHF

v_call: TRBV5-6
d_call: .
clone_size: once
j_call: TRBJ2-7
cdr3_nt: TGTGCCAGCAGCCCTACTGGGGGGAACCAGGAGTACTTC
cdr3_aa: CASSPTGGNQEYF

v_call: TRBV6-5
d_call: .
clone_size: .
j_call: TRBJ1-2
cdr3_nt: TGTGCCAGCATGGGTACAGGGAACTATGGCTACACCTTC
cdr3_aa: CASMGTGNYGYTF

v_call: TRBV11-2
d_call: TRBD1
clone_size: once
j_call: TRBJ2-7
cdr3_nt: TGTGCCAGCAGCTGGATGGGACAGTTAGTCTACGAGCAGTACTTC
cdr3_aa: CASSWMGQLVYEQYF

v_call: TRBV6-5
d_call: .
clone_size: .
j_call: TRBJ1-2
cdr3_nt: TGTGCCAGCAGTTATAAGGGGAACTATGGCTACACCTTC
cdr3_aa: CASSYKGNYGYTF

v_call: TRBV11-2
d_call: TRBD1
clone_size: .
j_call: TRBJ1-2
cdr3_nt: TGTGCCAGCAGCTTAGTGGGACAGGGGTTGAGGGGCTACACCTTC
cdr3_aa: CASSLVGQGLRGYTF

v_call: TRBV25-1
d_call: .
clone_size: .
j_call: TRBJ2-5
cdr3_nt: TGTGCCAGCAGTGAGAGGGTGCGTGTCAATGTGGGTCAAGAGACCCAGTACTTC
cdr3_aa: CASSERVRVNVGQETQYF

v_call: TRBV11-2
d_call: TRBD2
clone_size: .
j_call: TRBJ2-7
cdr3_nt: TGTGCCAGCAGCTCGCAGCGGGAGATCTACGAGCAGTACTTC
cdr3_aa: CASSSQREIYEQYF

v_call: TRBV5-5
d_call: .
clone_size: .
j_call: TRBJ1-1
cdr3_nt: TGTGCCAGCAGCTACAGGGCCGGCCCTGAAGCTTTCTTT
cdr3_aa: CASSYRAGPEAFF

v_call: TRBV6-4
d_call: .
clone_size: .
j_call: TRBJ2-2
cdr3_nt: TGTGCCAGCAGTGAAGAGGGGAGGTTAAACACCGGGGAGCTGTTTTTT
cdr3_aa: CASSEEGRLNTGELFF

v_call: TRBV10-2
d_call: .
clone_size: .
j_call: TRBJ1-1
cdr3_nt: TGCGCCAGCAGTAAAATGGGCACAGCGAACACTGAAGCTTTCTTT
cdr3_aa: CASSKMGTANTEAFF

v_call: TRBV5-6
d_call: .
clone_size: .
j_call: TRBJ1-1
cdr3_nt: TGTGCCAGCAGCCTCCTCCCGGGGGGCAGCGCTGAAGCTTTCTTT
cdr3_aa: CASSLLPGGSAEAFF

v_call: TRBV19
d_call: TRBD1
clone_size: once
j_call: TRBJ1-2
cdr3_nt: TGTGCCAGTAGTATTCGTCGGGACAGGGCGTATGGCTACACCTTC
cdr3_aa: CASSIRRDRAYGYTF

v_call: TRBV7-2
d_call: TRBD2
clone_size: .
j_call: TRBJ2-1
cdr3_nt: TGTGCCAGCAGCTTACGCCGACTAGCCGATGAGCAGTTCTTC
cdr3_aa: CASSLRRLADEQFF

v_call: TRBV6-1
d_call: TRBD1
clone_size: once
j_call: TRBJ2-7
cdr3_nt: TGTGCCAGCAGTCCGGACAGGGAGAACTACGAGCAGTACTTC
cdr3_aa: CASSPDRENYEQYF

v_call: TRBV6-5
d_call: .
clone_size: few
j_call: TRBJ1-1
cdr3_nt: TGTGCCAGCAGTTACTCGAGGGGGTGGTTAACTGAAGCTTTCTTT
cdr3_aa: CASSYSRGWLTEAFF

v_call: TRBV5-5
d_call: .
clone_size: .
j_call: TRBJ2-7
cdr3_nt: TGTGCCAGCAGCTCCTACCCAGGACCCCTGGGACTCGAGCAGTACTTC
cdr3_aa: CASSSYPGPLGLEQYF

v_call: TRBV29-1
d_call: TRBD1
clone_size: .
j_call: TRBJ1-1
cdr3_nt: TGCAGCGTTGAACGGGACAGGAGGAACACTGAAGCTTTCTTT
cdr3_aa: CSVERDRRNTEAFF

v_call: TRBV19
d_call: TRBD1
clone_size: .
j_call: TRBJ1-4
cdr3_nt: TGTGCCAGTAGTCAAGGGACAGGGGATAATGAAAAACTGTTTTTT
cdr3_aa: CASSQGTGDNEKLFF

v_call: TRBV20-1
d_call: .
clone_size: .
j_call: TRBJ2-1
cdr3_nt: TGCAGTGCCGAGTCGCCCGATGAGCAGTTCTTC
cdr3_aa: CSAESPDEQFF